Here is one T cell receptor (beta chain) with its context. Its cognate antigen is unknown. Per germline, CDR1 MNHNY and CDR2 SVGAGI (reference sequence). This CDR3 comprises 14 residues. The V and J ends lost 5 bases and 6 bases, in that order; junction bases with no gene match: 8. This sample was included in a study of PD-1 blockade in classical Hodgkin lymphoma. The study, taken as a whole, reports: Only CD4+ TCR diversity, not CD8+, had risen significantly by C4D1. The drivers behind the repertoire differences, possibly disease activity or prior therapy, remain undefined. Patients with an early start, nivolumab under 1 year after ASCT, were excluded.

Data came from immunoSEQ multiplex PCR; TCRdb stores just in-frame clones and leaves some out. This table has more than 25,000 clones, 85% to 90% appearing once. Autologous stem cell transplantation was followed by relapse in every patient, and brentuximab vedotin exposure varied. Magnetic negative selection of thawed PBMCs was the method by which CD4+ T cells were purified. Each best response was a complete response, a partial response or progressive disease. Sequencing was performed on CD4+ T cells from blood, taken at baseline. The rearrangement joins TRBV6-6 to TRBJ1-1; 8 bases align to TRBD1. The source of this sequence is a human donor with classical Hodgkin lymphoma. The CDR3 sequence: CASSGKTGAAEAFF. CDR3 coding DNA: TGTGCCAGCAGTGGAAAGACAGGGGCGGCTGAAGCTTTCTTT.